The 3 T cell receptor beta chains in this list originate from one sample, sequenced in a study of blood T cells in healthy people across ages (dated by TCRdb to 2013 to 2016). The library was obtained by 5' RACE. The instrument given in TCRdb is Illumina HiSeq 2500. A second about 6 to 11 cycle PCR used a sample-barcoded 5' primer and a J-beta primer mix. The public sequencing data were trimmed at Q25 with fastp and processed into clonotypes with MiXCR by TCRdb, which kept only in-frame beta chains. Here each entry gathers all rows of one CDR3 protein and keeps the most common genes and DNA. In this sample the table shows about 780,000 distinct CDR3 sequences, 62% of which occur a single time. The ten most abundant clones make up 28% of the sample. Material: blood. Every receptor here comes from a man younger than 45 in good health.

V is TRBV12-3 or TRBV12-4 and J is TRBJ2-1; maybe TRBD1 (6 bases). V was clipped by 6 bases and J by 12 bases, with 18 bases between them. This CDR3 is 13 amino acids long. This chain's CDR3 is CASREQGTMMQFF. CDR3 coding DNA: TGTGCCAGCAGGGAACAGGGTACAATGATGCAGTTCTTC.

This clonotype was picked up one time. This chain uses TRBV4-3 with TRBJ1-1, with a weak D call TRBD1 (5 bases). CDR1 LGHNA and CDR2 YSLEER come from the germline V gene. Trimming left V 0 bases short and J 1 base short, with 9 bases between. The CDR3 is 15 amino acids. The CDR3 protein is CASSQDRVWNTEAFF. The CDR3 DNA is TGCGCCAGCAGCCAAGACAGGGTATGGAACACTGAAGCTTTCTTT.

The chain joins TRBV6-5 to TRBJ2-1; 8 bases match TRBD1. CDR3 length: 13 amino acids. Germline loops: CDR1 MNHEY, CDR2 SVGAGI. J gave up 7 bases and V 7 bases, and 6 bases lay outside the gene matches. This CDR3 is CASTLNRGNEQFF. The CDR3 bases are TGTGCCAGCACTCTAAACAGGGGGAATGAGCAGTTCTTC.